A selection of T cell receptor beta chains follows, all from one sample in a study of cytomegalovirus exposure and HLA in healthy donors. Here immunoSEQ multiplex PCR was the method, and the copy in TCRdb shows in-frame clones only, minus some. The repertoire holds 150,000 to 200,000 clones, with about 80% as singletons. The sequenced sample was PBMCs. The receptors were gathered from a woman between 40 and 55 years old in good health and CMV-seronegative. Both conserved end residues are part of each CDR3. Each record gives: clone size, J gene, V gene, D gene, CDR3 DNA, CDR3 protein. D genes are given only for firm matches. Clone size is given for some rows only: seen once, a few or many times, or a class if the clone is expanded.

.	TRBJ2-5	TRBV2	TRBD1	TGTGCCAGCGAGTGGGACAGGGCATCCTTACTAGAGACCCAGTACTTC	CASEWDRASLLETQYF
.	TRBJ1-4	TRBV6-7	TRBD1	TGTGCCAGCAATCCACAGGGGGCGCAAATTAATGAAAAACTGTTTTTT	CASNPQGAQINEKLFF
few	TRBJ2-2	TRBV6-1	.	TGTGCCAGCAGTGACGCTAAGGAGCCCCCCGGGGAGCTGTTTTTT	CASSDAKEPPGELFF
.	TRBJ1-3	TRBV6-5	.	TGTGCCAGCGACTGGACATATGCGGGAAACACCATATATTTT	CASDWTYAGNTIYF
.	TRBJ2-7	TRBV13	TRBD2	TGTGCCAGCAGCTCGGCTAGCGGGAATGAGCAGTACTTC	CASSSASGNEQYF
.	TRBJ1-4	TRBV2	.	TGTGCCAGCAGTGATGCCAGGATCAATGAAAAACTGTTTTTT	CASSDARINEKLFF
.	TRBJ2-7	TRBV27	TRBD2	TGTGCCAGCAGCTTAGCGGGAGGGCTCTACGAGCAGTACTTC	CASSLAGGLYEQYF
once	TRBJ2-3	TRBV29-1	.	TGCAGCGTTGAACGAGCCGAGACAGATACGCAGTATTTT	CSVERAETDTQYF
.	TRBJ2-5	TRBV2	TRBD2	TGTGCCAGCAGTGATAGCGGGAGGCCAGGGGAGACCCAGTACTTC	CASSDSGRPGETQYF
.	TRBJ2-7	TRBV7-9	TRBD2	TGTGCCAGCAGCTTGATAGCGGGATGGAGTGTGTCTTCCTACGAGCAGTACTTC	CASSLIAGWSVSSYEQYF
.	TRBJ1-4	TRBV6-5	TRBD1	TGTGCCAGCAGTTACAGGGGGCAGGTAAAACTGTTTTTT	CASSYRGQVKLFF
.	TRBJ2-3	TRBV7-3	.	TGTGCCAGCAGCTTTCAGGGTACAGATACGCAGTATTTT	CASSFQGTDTQYF
.	TRBJ2-7	TRBV6-5	TRBD1	TGTGCCAGCAGTCGGTTTACAGGGGGGAACTACGAGCAGTACTTC	CASSRFTGGNYEQYF
.	TRBJ2-7	TRBV19	.	TGTGCCAGTAGTATATCCGGGAGAGCGGCTTCCTACGAGCAGTACTTC	CASSISGRAASYEQYF
.	TRBJ2-7	TRBV5-1	TRBD1	TGCGCCAGCACTGTGGACAGGGGTTACGAGCAGTACTTC	CASTVDRGYEQYF
few	TRBJ2-1	TRBV9	.	TGTGCCAGCAGCGTATACGAGCTAGGCAATGAGCAGTTCTTC	CASSVYELGNEQFF
.	TRBJ1-2	TRBV28	.	TGTGCCAGCAGAAAAACCCAGGGCGATCACACCTTC	CASRKTQGDHTF
.	TRBJ2-1	TRBV4-2	.	TGTGCCAGCAGCCAGAATACGGGAGCCTATGAGCAGTTCTTC	CASSQNTGAYEQFF
once	TRBJ2-7	TRBV11-2	TRBD2	TGTGCCAGCAGCTTAGTGGGGCGGGAGGGGTACGAGCAGTACTTC	CASSLVGREGYEQYF
.	TRBJ1-1	TRBV7-3	TRBD1	TGTGCCAGCAGCTTATCCGGGGCCCCCGACAGGGGGCCAGGGGGCTTGAACACTGAAGCTTTCTTT	CASSLSGAPDRGPGGLNTEAFF
few	TRBJ1-2	TRBV19	TRBD1	TGTGCCAGTAGTTCAGGGGGGTCGCGGGGCTACACCTTC	CASSSGGSRGYTF
.	TRBJ2-1	TRBV6-1	.	TGTGCCAGCACCCTTCGTCACAATGAGCAGTTCTTC	CASTLRHNEQFF
once	TRBJ1-2	TRBV28	.	TGTGCCAGTAGAGTAGATGCTAACTATGGCTACACCTTC	CASRVDANYGYTF
.	TRBJ2-5	TRBV14	TRBD1	TGTGCCAGCAGCCAAGTGTTGACAGGGGGCCAAGAGACCCAGTACTTC	CASSQVLTGGQETQYF
.	TRBJ1-1	TRBV5-8	.	TGTGCCATCCCCTCAGGGTTAAGAGAAGCTTTCTTT	CAIPSGLREAFF
few	TRBJ2-5	TRBV6-4	TRBD2	TGTGCCACTCTAGCGGGAGGGCCGGAGGAGACCCAGTACTTC	CATLAGGPEETQYF
.	TRBJ2-7	TRBV4-2	.	TGTGCCAGCAGCCAAGCCCCCTCGGGCTACGAGCAGTACTTC	CASSQAPSGYEQYF
.	TRBJ1-5	TRBV2	.	TGTGCCAGCAGTTTTGGACAGTCCAATCAGCCCCAGCATTTT	CASSFGQSNQPQHF
.	TRBJ2-3	TRBV18	.	TGTGCCAGCTCGCGCGCTCAAGTCACAGATACGCAGTATTTT	CASSRAQVTDTQYF
.	TRBJ2-1	TRBV6-5	TRBD1	TGTGCCAGCAGATCGGGACAGGGGTCCTACAATGAGCAGTTCTTC	CASRSGQGSYNEQFF